This T cell receptor beta chain was identified in a study of cytomegalovirus exposure and HLA in healthy donors. The CDR3 length is 14 residues. V shed 1 base and J 2 bases; nucleotides not matched to a gene: 0. The germline gives CDR1 SGHDN, CDR2 FVKESK. PCR involved 60 Vbeta and 13 Jbeta primers. Original data processing: Later work found about 80 million unique TCR beta chains, with about 10 million shared. Data came from immunoSEQ multiplex PCR; TCRdb stores just in-frame clones and leaves some out. That table gives V, J and clone size, and the DNA gave D and trimming. This sample yields 130,000 or so clones, of which approximately 8.8% are seen a single time; approximately 5% belongs to the top ten. This clone showed up just a few times.

J is TRBJ2-7 and V is TRBV14; 9 bases match TRBD1. The clonotype originates from a man aged 35 to 55 in good health and CMV-seronegative. Sequenced input: PBMCs. DNA for the CDR3: TGTGCCAGCAGCCAAGGGACAGGGGCCTACGAGCAGTACTTC. Translating it yields CASSQGTGAYEQYF.